The clone carrying this T cell receptor (beta chain) is a singleton in its sample. The target antigen is unknown. Trimming shortened V by 6 bases and J by 8 bases, and 16 bases separated the two germline ends. Germline CDR1 MNHEY, CDR2 SMNVEV (reference sequence). The CDR3 length is 13 residues. Sequenced by immunoSEQ multiplex PCR; TCRdb stores in-frame clones only, minus some. The top ten hold 20% to 25% of the sample, which has tens of thousands of clones, 85% to 90% seen once. The data were obtained in a study of T cells in localized non-small cell lung cancer. General study results and limits: Median approximately 58 top-100 tumor clones were shared with paired adjacent lung.

The source material was peripheral blood, sampled before any cancer treatment. This sequence joins TRBV27 and TRBJ1-2; D is ambiguous. The TCR was taken from a woman aged 35-75 years with stage I squamous cell lung carcinoma. CDR3 region: CASRFPGLGGYTF. In nucleotides, the CDR3 is TGTGCCAGCAGGTTTCCCGGCTTGGGCGGCTACACCTTC.